Given below is one TCR beta chain in context. The antigen remains undetermined. These data originate in a study of beta chain features in type 1 diabetes. Deletions cut 3 bases from V and 1 base from J, with 3 bases between. The germline V gene encodes CDR1 GTSNPN and CDR2 SVGIG (reference sequence). There are 11 residues in the CDR3. Sequenced material consisted of expressed TCRB transcripts (all of the isolated RNA was reverse transcribed). Method: immunoSEQ multiplex PCR; TCRdb's copy keeps in-frame clones and lacks some. The sample contains about 160,000 clones, about 8.1% of which appear only once. Findings and limits, study-wide: TCRB repertoires of naive, central memory and Treg cells appeared more similar among patients than among healthy donors. Type 1 diabetes patients had moderately but significantly shorter TCRB CDR3s in all four CD4+ subsets. Reduced insertions and increased deletions marked VDJ junctions in type 1 diabetes patients.

Naive, central memory, regulatory and stem cell-like memory cells within the CD4+ compartment were sorted using CD45RO/CCR7/CD25/CD127/CD95/CD27. Purity exceeded 95% in all sorted populations. This rearrangement joins TRBV30 to TRBJ2-5; D call uncertain. The receptor was derived from a young woman with type 1 diabetes. Sequencing used central memory CD4+ T cells from blood. CDR3 amino acids: CAWRAQETQYF. The DNA of the CDR3 is TGTGCCTGGAGGGCCCAAGAGACCCAGTACTTC.